Listed here are 14 T cell receptor beta chains from one sample, sequenced in a study of shared clonotypes between healthy human individuals. Measured with immunoSEQ multiplex PCR; TCRdb has only the in-frame clones, and not every one. The table lists around 510,000 clones, about 96% of them singletons. The sample consisted of naive CD4+ T cells sorted from blood. Subset defined: CD45RA+ positively selected. The receptors shown here come from a woman younger than 45 in good health.

The chain is built from TRBV7-9 and TRBJ1-1; TRBD1 might be the D (6 bases). CDR1 and CDR2 (germline): SEHNR, FQNEAQ (reference sequence). The V and J ends lost 4 bases and 1 base respectively, with 13 bases between them. The CDR3 loop spans 15 amino acids. CDR3 in amino acids: CASSSTGHQNTEAFF. CDR3 DNA: TGTGCCAGCAGCTCAACGGGACATCAGAACACTGAAGCTTTCTTT.

The chain couples TRBV5-1 to TRBJ1-4; D is uncertain. Trimming stripped 0 bases from V and 0 bases from J, with 9 bases between. The CDR3 extends over 16 amino acids. Looked up from germline, CDR1 is SGHRS and CDR2 is YFSETQ. In DNA form, the CDR3 reads TGCGCCAGCAGCTTGGGACGATCTGCAACTAATGAAAAACTGTTTTTT. This encodes CASSLGRSATNEKLFF.

The chain has TRBV4-1 and TRBJ2-7; D ambiguous. Trimming stripped 1 base from V and 4 bases from J, with 17 bases between. CDR3 length: 16 amino acids. Germline V lookup: CDR1 MGHRA, CDR2 YSYEKL. CDR3 loop: CASSQVYSELSYEQYF. Here the CDR3 DNA reads TGCGCCAGCAGCCAAGTATATTCGGAATTAAGTTACGAGCAGTACTTC.

This chain links TRBV7-9 with TRBJ2-5; the D gene is possibly TRBD1 (6 bases). The CDR3 runs to 17 residues. In germline, CDR1 is SEHNR, CDR2 FQNEAQ (reference sequence). V lost 5 bases and J lost 3, with 22 bases in between. This CDR3 reads CASSPVWGRGSEETQYF. The DNA of the CDR3 is TGTGCCAGCAGCCCAGTGTGGGGGCGCGGGTCCGAAGAGACCCAGTACTTC. Full variable domain (outside the CDR3, taken from reference TRBV7-9 and TRBJ2-5): DTGVSQNPRHKITKRGQNVTFRCDPISEHNRLYWYRQTLGQGPEFLTYFQNEAQLEKSRLLSDRFSAERPKGSFSTLEIQRTEQGDSAMYLCASSPVWGRGSEETQYFGPGTRLLVL.

The chain carries TRBV2 and TRBJ2-6; 10 nucleotides line up with TRBD1. The ends lost 8 bases at V and 2 bases at J; junction bases unmatched: 9. CDR1 SNHLY and CDR2 FYNNEI come from the germline V gene. This CDR3 region has 17 residues. CDR3 in amino acids: CASDGPGQGAGANVLTF. The CDR3 DNA reads TGTGCCAGCGACGGCCCAGGACAGGGGGCTGGGGCCAACGTCCTGACTTTC.

The chain recombines TRBV7-9 with TRBJ1-4; 7 bases match TRBD1. The CDR3 runs 17 residues. J was trimmed by 2 bases and V by 1 base; bases with no gene match: 7. The germline V gene has CDR1 SEHNR and CDR2 FQNEAQ (reference sequence). CDR3 region: CASSLDRGRGTNEKLFF. CDR3 in DNA: TGTGCCAGCAGCTTAGACAGGGGACGGGGTACTAATGAAAAACTGTTTTTT. Drawing the rest from reference TRBV7-9 and TRBJ1-4, the complete variable domain is DTGVSQNPRHKITKRGQNVTFRCDPISEHNRLYWYRQTLGQGPEFLTYFQNEAQLEKSRLLSDRFSAERPKGSFSTLEIQRTEQGDSAMYLCASSLDRGRGTNEKLFFGSGTQLSVL.

In its sample, this clone was seen once. The chain employs TRBV28 and TRBJ2-7; 9 nucleotides align to TRBD1. Germline loops: CDR1 MDHEN, CDR2 SYDVKM. The junction had 8 bases not matched to a gene; V was cut back by 5 bases and J by 6 bases. CDR3 length equals 14 residues. The CDR3 loop is CASSLTGGESEQYF. The CDR3 DNA reads TGTGCCAGCAGTCTGACAGGGGGTGAGTCCGAGCAGTACTTC. Using reference TRBV28 and TRBJ2-7 for the parts outside the CDR3, the full variable domain is DVKVTQSSRYLVKRTGEKVFLECVQDMDHENMFWYRQDPGLGLRLIYFSYDVKMKEKGDIPEGYSVSREKKERFSLILESASTNQTSMYLCASSLTGGESEQYFGPGTRLTVT.

The CDR3 DNA reads TGTGCCAGCAGCCCCCCGGGGACAGCTCAAGAGACCCAGTACTTC. It encodes CASSPPGTAQETQYF. The chain uses TRBV28 and TRBJ2-5; TRBD1 agrees at 7 bases. Germline V lookup: CDR1 MDHEN, CDR2 SYDVKM. The CDR3 has 15 amino acids. After removal of 6 bases from V and 2 bases from J, the junction contained 9 bases not matched to a gene.

V and J are TRBV29-1 and TRBJ2-1, with 7 nucleotides matching TRBD1. The CDR3 is 15 residues long. The J segment lost 0 bases and the V segment lost 5 bases, leaving 7 bases of the junction unmatched. Germline V lookup: CDR1 SQVTM, CDR2 ANQGSEA. CDR3 nucleotides: TGCAGCGTTCCGGACAGGAGCAGCTCCTACAATGAGCAGTTCTTC. Translation gives CSVPDRSSSYNEQFF.

This rearrangement joins TRBV19 to TRBJ1-5; D is unresolved. Looked up from germline, CDR1 is LNHDA and CDR2 is SQIVND (reference sequence). Trimming stripped 7 bases from V and 0 bases from J, with 7 bases between. The CDR3 spans 13 residues. The CDR3 DNA reads as TGTGCCAGTAAAACCTATAGCAATCAGCCCCAGCATTTT. Translated: CASKTYSNQPQHF. Variable domain in full (rest from reference TRBV19 and TRBJ1-5): DGGITQSPKYLFRKEGQNVTLSCEQNLNHDAMYWYRQDPGQGLRLIYYSQIVNDFQKGDIAEGYSVSREKKESFPLTVTSAQKNPTAFYLCASKTYSNQPQHFGDGTRLSIL.

The chain recombines TRBV19 with TRBJ2-2; D remains unclear. V was clipped by 1 base and J by 6 bases, with 12 bases between them. CDR1 LNHDA and CDR2 SQIVND come from the germline V gene (reference sequence). The CDR3 spans 15 residues. For the CDR3, the DNA is TGTGCCAGTAGTATAGTTCGGCCTAACGCCGGGGAGCTGTTTTTT. Amino acid sequence: CASSIVRPNAGELFF. Using reference TRBV19 and TRBJ2-2 for the parts outside the CDR3, the full variable domain is DGGITQSPKYLFRKEGQNVTLSCEQNLNHDAMYWYRQDPGQGLRLIYYSQIVNDFQKGDIAEGYSVSREKKESFPLTVTSAQKNPTAFYLCASSIVRPNAGELFFGEGSRLTVL.

The chain has TRBV28 and TRBJ2-2; a possible D gene is TRBD2 (6 bases). V shed 5 bases and J shed 0 bases, with 13 bases lying between them. The CDR3 is made up of 16 amino acids. Germline CDR1 reads MDHEN; CDR2 reads SYDVKM. This CDR3 is CASSPGLTSNTGELFF. DNA of the CDR3: TGTGCCAGCAGTCCCGGACTAACCTCGAACACCGGGGAGCTGTTTTTT.

This clone came up once. CDR3 sequence reads: CASSQFFAVRQVYEQYF. DNA of the CDR3: TGCGCCAGCAGCCAATTTTTCGCTGTTAGGCAGGTCTACGAGCAGTACTTC. The chain employs TRBV4-1 and TRBJ2-7; D gene uncertain. In germline, CDR1 is MGHRA, CDR2 YSYEKL. Trimming left V 2 bases short and J 3 bases short, with 20 bases between. The CDR3 is 17 amino acids.

This chain connects TRBV2 to TRBJ1-1; a weak D match, TRBD1 (5 bases). Trimming removed 10 bases from V and 4 bases from J, with 16 bases in between. The CDR3 is made up of 13 amino acids. Germline CDR1 reads SNHLY; CDR2 reads FYNNEI. The CDR3 sequence is CATAGRWRTEAFF. CDR3 sequence (DNA): TGTGCCACCGCAGGGCGCTGGCGCACTGAAGCTTTCTTT.